This T cell receptor beta chain came from a study of cytomegalovirus exposure and HLA in healthy donors. General study points: The classifier reportedly diagnosed cytomegalovirus status with high specificity and sensitivity.

The CDR3 covers 15 residues. Germline CDR1 is MDHEN and CDR2 is SYDVKM. V trimming: 5 bases; J trimming: 2 bases; junction bases outside the gene matches: 7. PCR used 60 Vbeta primers and 13 Jbeta primers. Profiling relied on immunoSEQ multiplex PCR, and the TCRdb table lists in-frame clones only, not all of them. This repertoire includes about 160,000 clones. As for this clone: Its antigen remains unknown.

The rearrangement uses TRBV28 and TRBJ1-2; 8 nucleotides align to TRBD1. Sequenced sample: PBMCs. This clonotype originated in a man under 40 in good health and CMV-seronegative. The CDR3 sequence is CASSRSDRANYGYTF. The DNA for the CDR3 is TGTGCCAGCAGTCGCTCGGACAGGGCGAACTATGGCTACACCTTC.